Included here is one TCR beta chain sequence, with context. What it binds is not known. Generated by immunoSEQ multiplex PCR, the TCRdb table keeps only in-frame clones and is missing some. The data show about 100,000 clones, about 88% seen once. This sample was taken from a study of T cell responses to AZD1222 COVID-19 vaccine. Study-wide results and limits: Repertoires were obtained solely post-peak T cell response. CD4 TCRs linked to vaccination spanned spike, dominating at 160-218 and 743-854. Donors were mostly white British, more females; clonal diversity possibly underestimated.

The CDR3 contains 16 residues. V trimming: 5 bases; J trimming: 6 bases; junction bases outside the gene matches: 9. Germline CDR1 is MNHEY and CDR2 is SMNVEV (reference sequence). This specimen consisted of peripheral blood, obtained on day 0 of AZD1222 vaccination. This rearrangement joins TRBV27 to TRBJ1-6; 8 bases align to TRBD1. This TCR came from an adult in good health. CDR3 loop: CASSPRTGLSNSPLHF. In nucleotides, the CDR3 is TGTGCCAGCAGTCCCCGGACAGGGCTGTCTAATTCACCCCTCCACTTT.